The present entry profiles one T cell receptor (beta chain) with its context. Its matching antigen is unknown. CDR3 length: 13 residues. The V and J ends lost 7 bases and 5 bases respectively, with 14 bases between them. Germline V gene data show CDR1 as MDHEN and CDR2 as SYDVKM. Carried by the TCR beta cDNA libraries were unique molecular identifiers. T cells numbering about 1 to 11 million yielded roughly 500,000 cDNA molecules. TCRdb reanalysed the PCR reads using MiXCR and keeps one entry per CDR3 protein. This sample has 750,000 to 950,000 distinct CDR3 sequences, with roughly 50% found just once. The data were taken from a study of post-analysis software for immune sequencing data. Looking at the study overall: Relapsing-remitting, secondary progressive and progressive-relapsing forms made up the multiple sclerosis disease courses. Study results and caveats: Normalized Chao1 diversity in multiple sclerosis patients fell significantly below that of controls. Patients used several TRBV segments, including TRBV5-6, TRBV5-1 and TRBV20-1, more often than controls. Batch-matched samples strongly co-clustered by F measure.

This receptor was identified in a girl under 18 with multiple sclerosis. The rearrangement uses TRBV28 and TRBJ2-5, with D possibly being TRBD2 (6 bases). Sample: blood. The CDR3 is CASNLGGLETQYF. The CDR3 nucleotides are TGTGCCAGCAATCTGGGGGGTTTGGAGACCCAGTACTTC.